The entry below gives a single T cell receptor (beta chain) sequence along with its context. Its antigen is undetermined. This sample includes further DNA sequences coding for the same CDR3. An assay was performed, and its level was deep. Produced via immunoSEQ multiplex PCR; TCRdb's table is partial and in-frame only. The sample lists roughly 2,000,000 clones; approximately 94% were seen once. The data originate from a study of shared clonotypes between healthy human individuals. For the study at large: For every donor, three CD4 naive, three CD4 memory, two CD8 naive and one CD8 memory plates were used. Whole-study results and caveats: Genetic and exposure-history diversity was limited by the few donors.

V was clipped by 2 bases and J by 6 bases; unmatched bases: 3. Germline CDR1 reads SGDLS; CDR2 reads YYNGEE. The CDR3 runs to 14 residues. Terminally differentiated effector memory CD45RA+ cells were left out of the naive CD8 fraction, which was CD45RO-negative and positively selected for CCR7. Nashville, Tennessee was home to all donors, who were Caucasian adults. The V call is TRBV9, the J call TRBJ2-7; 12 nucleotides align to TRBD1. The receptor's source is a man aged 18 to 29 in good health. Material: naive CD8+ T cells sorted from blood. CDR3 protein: CASSVGTGGLEQYF. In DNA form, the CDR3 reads TGTGCCAGCAGCGTCGGGACAGGGGGCCTCGAGCAGTACTTC.